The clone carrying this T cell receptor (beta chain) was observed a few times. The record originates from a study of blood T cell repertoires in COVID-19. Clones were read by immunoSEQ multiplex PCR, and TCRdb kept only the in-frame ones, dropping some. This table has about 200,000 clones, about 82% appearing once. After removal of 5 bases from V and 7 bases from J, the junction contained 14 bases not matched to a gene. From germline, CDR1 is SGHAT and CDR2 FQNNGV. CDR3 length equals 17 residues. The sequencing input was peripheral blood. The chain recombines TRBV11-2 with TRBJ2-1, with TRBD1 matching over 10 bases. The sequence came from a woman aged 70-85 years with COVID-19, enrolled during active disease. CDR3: CASSGGGVGTGVNEQFF. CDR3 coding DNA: TGTGCCAGCAGCGGCGGAGGGGTGGGGACAGGGGTGAATGAGCAGTTCTTC. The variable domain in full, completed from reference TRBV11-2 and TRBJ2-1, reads EAGVAQSPRYKIIEKRQSVAFWCNPISGHATLYWYQQILGQGPKLLIQFQNNGVVDDSQLPKDRFSAERLKGVDSTLKIQPAKLEDSAVYLCASSGGGVGTGVNEQFFGPGTRLTVL.